The rows below give T cell receptor beta chains drawn from one sample of a study of cytotoxic CD8 clonotypes in ibrutinib-treated CLL. Generated by immunoSEQ multiplex PCR, the TCRdb table keeps only in-frame clones and is missing some. The sample has over 100,000 clones; 70% to 90% are singletons. Sequencing was performed on PBMCs, taken after 24 months of ibrutinib treatment. These TCRs come from a human donor with chronic lymphocytic leukemia. Both conserved end residues are part of each CDR3. D genes are given only for firm matches. Size values are once, few and many counts, or a class for expanded clones, and some rows have none.

D	V	J	size	DNA	CDR3
NA	TRBV19	TRBJ1-2	NA	TGTGCCAGTAGTATGAGGCGATATGGCTACACCTTC	CASSMRRYGYTF
NA	TRBV4-1	TRBJ1-1	once	TGCGCCAGCAGCCACTCGGATCTTCAAAGACAGATGAACACTGAAGCTTTCTTT	CASSHSDLQRQMNTEAFF
NA	TRBV27	TRBJ2-1	NA	TGTGCCAGCATTTCTGGGGGGGCCGGCTACAATGAGCAGTTCTTC	CASISGGAGYNEQFF
NA	TRBV7-9	TRBJ1-1	NA	TGTGCCAGCAGCTTACGCTCACAGGGATCGGCTACTGAAGCTTTCTTT	CASSLRSQGSATEAFF
NA	TRBV5-4	TRBJ2-7	NA	TGTGCCAGCAGCGCCCTGTGGAAAATCCCCTACGAGCAGTACTTC	CASSALWKIPYEQYF
TRBD1	TRBV12-5	TRBJ1-5	NA	TGTGCTAGTGGTTTTACAGGGGGGAGCAATCAGCCCCAGCATTTT	CASGFTGGSNQPQHF
NA	TRBV19	TRBJ2-2	NA	TGTGCCAGTAAGTGGACAGAACTCACCGGGGAGCTGTTTTTT	CASKWTELTGELFF
TRBD1	TRBV19	TRBJ2-3	NA	TGTGCCAGTAGTATGGACAGGAGCACAGATACGCAGTATTTT	CASSMDRSTDTQYF
NA	TRBV9	TRBJ1-5	NA	TGTGCCAGCAGTGGGGACGGACTTAGCAATCAGCCCCAGCATTTT	CASSGDGLSNQPQHF
TRBD2	TRBV5-4	TRBJ2-1	NA	TGTGCCAGCAGCTTGGGACTAGCGGGAGTTGTTTCTGAGCAGTTCTTC	CASSLGLAGVVSEQFF
TRBD1	TRBV9	TRBJ2-3	NA	TGTGCCAGCAGCCCACGTCGACAGGGGGCCACAGATACGCAGTATTTT	CASSPRRQGATDTQYF
TRBD1	TRBV7-3	TRBJ1-1	NA	TGTGCCAGCAGCTCCTGGGACAGGGTAGCCACTGAAGCTTTCTTT	CASSSWDRVATEAFF
NA	TRBV5-1	TRBJ2-7	NA	TGCGCCAGCAGCTTGGAGACGACCGAGCAGTACTTC	CASSLETTEQYF
NA	TRBV29-1	TRBJ1-5	NA	TGCAGCGTTGCGGACACAAATCATAATCAGCCCCAGCATTTT	CSVADTNHNQPQHF
NA	TRBV5-1	TRBJ2-7	NA	TGCGCCAGCAGCTGGGAAACGATGAGCCACGAGCAGTACTTC	CASSWETMSHEQYF
TRBD1	TRBV30	TRBJ1-5	NA	TGTGCCTGGTCGGGACAGGGGTTTCAGCCCCAGCATTTT	CAWSGQGFQPQHF
NA	TRBV29-1	TRBJ1-5	NA	TGCAGCGTTGAAGATCCCGCAAGCAATCAGCCCCAGCATTTT	CSVEDPASNQPQHF
TRBD2	TRBV13	TRBJ2-3	NA	TGTGCCAGCAGCCTACTAGGACTAGCGGGTAGCACAGATACGCAGTATTTT	CASSLLGLAGSTDTQYF
TRBD1	TRBV4-2	TRBJ1-3	few	TGTGCCAGCAGCCAACCTCAAGCGAGGGACAGGCGACACTCTGGAAACACCATATATTTT	CASSQPQARDRRHSGNTIYF
NA	TRBV4-1	TRBJ1-1	NA	TGCGCCAGCAGCCAAGCGGGGGGAGGGGACACTGAAGCTTTCTTT	CASSQAGGGDTEAFF
NA	TRBV20-1	TRBJ1-2	NA	TGCAGTGCTCCTGACTACTATGGCTACACCTTC	CSAPDYYGYTF
NA	TRBV4-2	TRBJ1-1	NA	TGTGCCAGCAGCCAAGATGGGATTCGGGGCAGTCTGAACACTGAAGCTTTCTTT	CASSQDGIRGSLNTEAFF
TRBD2	TRBV5-1	TRBJ2-7	NA	TGCGCCAGCAGCCTCGGGACTAGCGGGGTCCACGAGCAGTACTTC	CASSLGTSGVHEQYF
TRBD1	TRBV27	TRBJ1-2	NA	TGTGCCAGCACGAGGACAGGTTTAGCTAACTATGGCTACACCTTC	CASTRTGLANYGYTF
NA	TRBV27	TRBJ2-3	NA	TGTGCCAGCAGTCCTGAGGTCTTGGGCGGAGATACGCAGTATTTT	CASSPEVLGGDTQYF
NA	TRBV7-3	TRBJ2-1	NA	TGTGCCAGCAGTCTGGACGGATTGTTGTACGATGAGCAGTTCTTC	CASSLDGLLYDEQFF
NA	TRBV5-1	TRBJ2-7	NA	TGCGCCAGCACCCCGGACAGCTCCTACGAGCAGTACTTC	CASTPDSSYEQYF
NA	TRBV4-2	TRBJ2-7	few	TGTGCCAGCAGCCAATATACTTACGGGGGAGCCGACGAGCAGTACTTC	CASSQYTYGGADEQYF
NA	TRBV28	TRBJ2-7	NA	TGTGCCAGCAGTTTTTCTCCACAGGTCATGTCCTACGAGCAGTACTTC	CASSFSPQVMSYEQYF
TRBD1	TRBV7-3	TRBJ1-1	few	TGTGCCAGTCAACAGGGGCGGAACACTGAAGCTTTCTTT	CASQQGRNTEAFF
TRBD1	TRBV7-2	TRBJ1-5	NA	TGTGCCAGCAGCTTAGATGACAGGGAACCGCCCCAGCATTTT	CASSLDDREPPQHF
TRBD1	TRBV30	TRBJ1-2	NA	TGTGCCTGGAGTGTACAGGGGTGGGGACCCTATGGCTACACCTTC	CAWSVQGWGPYGYTF
NA	TRBV27	TRBJ2-2	NA	TGTGCCAGCAGCTCCAACTGGGGATTAGCGAACACCGGGGAGCTGTTTTTT	CASSSNWGLANTGELFF
TRBD1	TRBV30	TRBJ1-2	NA	TGTGCCTGGAGTGTCGGGACAGGGGGCGCCGGTGGCTATGGCTACACCTTC	CAWSVGTGGAGGYGYTF
NA	TRBV29-1	TRBJ2-1	NA	TGCAGCCTAGGTTTTCAGGACAATGAGCAGTTCTTC	CSLGFQDNEQFF
NA	TRBV28	TRBJ2-7	NA	TGTGCCAGCAGCCCACTAGGAAGACAGTCCTACGAGCAGTACTTC	CASSPLGRQSYEQYF
TRBD2	TRBV11-1	TRBJ2-7	NA	TGTGCCAGCAGCCTCTTAAGCGGGACTAGGCAATACGAGCAGTACTTC	CASSLLSGTRQYEQYF
TRBD2	TRBV27	TRBJ2-1	few	TGTGCCAGCCGCCCCCGACTAGCGGGGGGGCGTAATGAGCAGTTCTTC	CASRPRLAGGRNEQFF
TRBD2	TRBV4-2	TRBJ2-7	NA	TGTGCCAGCAGCCAAGTCCGGGGGGGGCCCTACGAGCAGTACTTC	CASSQVRGGPYEQYF
NA	TRBV10-3	TRBJ2-3	NA	TGTGCCATCAGTGAAAGCGTTGGCATCGGGGGAGATACGCAGTATTTT	CAISESVGIGGDTQYF
NA	TRBV4-1	TRBJ2-7	NA	TGCGCCAGCAGCCAAGATAGCGGCCAGGCGAGCTCCTACGAGCAGTACTTC	CASSQDSGQASSYEQYF
TRBD2	TRBV27	TRBJ2-7	NA	TGTGCCAGCAGTTTAAAGGTTGGCGGGGGCTACGAGCAGTACTTC	CASSLKVGGGYEQYF
NA	TRBV7-2	TRBJ2-2	NA	TGTGCCAGCCTGACAGACCTGAACACCGGGGAGCTGTTTTTT	CASLTDLNTGELFF
TRBD1	TRBV2	TRBJ2-1	NA	TGTGCCAGCAGTCCGGGACAGGGACCTTTCAATGAGCAGTTCTTC	CASSPGQGPFNEQFF
TRBD1	TRBV4-2	TRBJ1-3	few	TGTGCCAGCAGCCAAGATTCTATCCACGTCCCGACAGGGTCTATAGCCGGAAACACCATATATTTT	CASSQDSIHVPTGSIAGNTIYF
NA	TRBV6-1	TRBJ1-5	NA	TGTGCCAGCAGTGAAGTGGCAGGGTTCAGCAATCAGCCCCAGCATTTT	CASSEVAGFSNQPQHF
NA	TRBV7-6	TRBJ1-1	once	TGTGCCAGCAGCTTAGAGATGAACACTGAAGCTTTCTTT	CASSLEMNTEAFF
NA	TRBV4-3	TRBJ2-2	NA	TGCGCCAGCAGCCCGGACAGCTCGAACACCGGGGAGCTGTTTTTT	CASSPDSSNTGELFF